The rows below give T cell receptor beta chains drawn from one sample of a study of blood T cell repertoires in COVID-19. The protocol was immunoSEQ multiplex PCR, while the TCRdb copy is restricted to in-frame clones and leaves out a portion. This table has about 220,000 clones, around four fifths appearing once. Source material: peripheral blood. These receptors originate from a man aged 30 to 39 with active or convalescent COVID-19. Both conserved end residues are part of each CDR3. A D gene is named only where the DNA matches it firmly. Some rows mark clone size as missing; the rest say once, few, many or name a class of expanded clone.

j_gene: TRBJ2-7; v_gene: TRBV7-9; d_gene: .; abundance: .; CDR3nt: TGTGCCAGCAGCTCTAGGGCCGGGACAATCAACGAGCAGTACTTC; CDR3aa: CASSSRAGTINEQYF
j_gene: TRBJ2-1; v_gene: TRBV4-1; d_gene: TRBD2; abundance: .; CDR3nt: TGCGCCAGCAGCCAAGTTGCGAGCGGGAGGGCCACTGAGCAGTTCTTC; CDR3aa: CASSQVASGRATEQFF
j_gene: TRBJ2-3; v_gene: TRBV5-1; d_gene: TRBD1; abundance: .; CDR3nt: TGCGCCAGCAGCCTACCCGGGACAGGGGCAACAGATACGCAGTATTTT; CDR3aa: CASSLPGTGATDTQYF
j_gene: TRBJ1-1; v_gene: TRBV30; d_gene: .; abundance: .; CDR3nt: TGTGCCTGGAGGGGCGGGACCGGCGAAGCTTTCTTT; CDR3aa: CAWRGGTGEAFF
j_gene: TRBJ2-2; v_gene: TRBV19; d_gene: .; abundance: .; CDR3nt: TGTGCCAGTAGTATAGACAGCGCGAACACCGGGGAGCTGTTTTTT; CDR3aa: CASSIDSANTGELFF
j_gene: TRBJ2-5; v_gene: TRBV7-2; d_gene: .; abundance: .; CDR3nt: TGTGCCAGCAGCTTTGCGGGACGCGGGCCACTCCAAGAGACCCAGTACTTC; CDR3aa: CASSFAGRGPLQETQYF
j_gene: TRBJ1-2; v_gene: TRBV28; d_gene: TRBD1; abundance: .; CDR3nt: TGTGCCAGCAAAGAACTACCAGGGGGCTATGGCTACACCTTC; CDR3aa: CASKELPGGYGYTF
j_gene: TRBJ1-3; v_gene: TRBV19; d_gene: TRBD1; abundance: .; CDR3nt: TGTGCCAGTAACGTGGCAGGGGGGTCTGGAAACACCATATATTTT; CDR3aa: CASNVAGGSGNTIYF
j_gene: TRBJ2-1; v_gene: TRBV29-1; d_gene: .; abundance: few; CDR3nt: TGCAGCGCCAGTGGACAGCACCTTGTCAATGAGCAGTTCTTC; CDR3aa: CSASGQHLVNEQFF
j_gene: TRBJ1-2; v_gene: TRBV19; d_gene: TRBD1; abundance: .; CDR3nt: TGTGCCAGCGAACAGGGGCGGGGCTATGGCTACACCTTC; CDR3aa: CASEQGRGYGYTF
j_gene: TRBJ1-6; v_gene: TRBV19; d_gene: .; abundance: .; CDR3nt: TGTGCCAGTACCCCGCAGGGTAATTCACCCCTCCACTTT; CDR3aa: CASTPQGNSPLHF
j_gene: TRBJ1-2; v_gene: TRBV28; d_gene: .; abundance: .; CDR3nt: TGTGCCAGCACCCCTTTAGGTCTAGCTAACTATGGCTACACCTTC; CDR3aa: CASTPLGLANYGYTF